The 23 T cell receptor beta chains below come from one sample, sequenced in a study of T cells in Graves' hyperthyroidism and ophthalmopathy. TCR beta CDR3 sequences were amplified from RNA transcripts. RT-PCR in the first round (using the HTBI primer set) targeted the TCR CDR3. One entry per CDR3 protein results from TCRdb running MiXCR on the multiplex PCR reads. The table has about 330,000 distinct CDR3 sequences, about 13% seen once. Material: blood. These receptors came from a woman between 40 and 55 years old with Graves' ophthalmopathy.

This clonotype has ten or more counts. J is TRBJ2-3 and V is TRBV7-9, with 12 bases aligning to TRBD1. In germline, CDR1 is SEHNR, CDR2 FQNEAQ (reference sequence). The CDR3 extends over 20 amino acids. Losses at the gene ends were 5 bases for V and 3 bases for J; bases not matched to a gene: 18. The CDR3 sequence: CASSQGILIRDRGLTDTQYF. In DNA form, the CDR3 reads TGTGCCAGCAGCCAGGGCATCCTAATCCGGGACAGGGGGCTAACAGATACGCAGTATTTT.

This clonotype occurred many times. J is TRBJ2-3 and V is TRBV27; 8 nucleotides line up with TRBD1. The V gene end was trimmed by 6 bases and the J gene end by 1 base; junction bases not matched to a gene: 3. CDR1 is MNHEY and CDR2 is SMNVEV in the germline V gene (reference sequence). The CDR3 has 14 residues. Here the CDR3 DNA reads TGTGCCAGCAGGAAGACAGGGGGCACAGATACGCAGTATTTT. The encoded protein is CASRKTGGTDTQYF.

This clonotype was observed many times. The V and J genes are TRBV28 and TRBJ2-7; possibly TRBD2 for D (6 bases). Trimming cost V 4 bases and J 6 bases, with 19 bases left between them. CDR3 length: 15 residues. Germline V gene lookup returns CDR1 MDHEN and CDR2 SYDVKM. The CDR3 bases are TGTGCCAGCAGTTCCACCATAGCGGCCCACGCCGAGCAGTACTTC. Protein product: CASSSTIAAHAEQYF.

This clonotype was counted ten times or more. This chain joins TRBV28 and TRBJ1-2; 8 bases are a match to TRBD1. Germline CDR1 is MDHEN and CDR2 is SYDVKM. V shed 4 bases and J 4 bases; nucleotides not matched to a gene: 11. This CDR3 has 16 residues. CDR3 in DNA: TGTGCCAGCAGTTCCCCGTCCAGGGGGCTTGGCTATGGCTACACCTTC. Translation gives CASSSPSRGLGYGYTF.

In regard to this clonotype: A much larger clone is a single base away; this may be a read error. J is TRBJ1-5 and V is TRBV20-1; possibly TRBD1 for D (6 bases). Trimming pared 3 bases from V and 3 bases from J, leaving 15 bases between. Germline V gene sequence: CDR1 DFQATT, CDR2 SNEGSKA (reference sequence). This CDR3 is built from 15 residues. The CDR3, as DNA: TGCAGTGCTAGGGTAGGGGGGTCGGACAATCAGCCCCAGCATTTT. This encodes CSARVGGSDNQPQHF.

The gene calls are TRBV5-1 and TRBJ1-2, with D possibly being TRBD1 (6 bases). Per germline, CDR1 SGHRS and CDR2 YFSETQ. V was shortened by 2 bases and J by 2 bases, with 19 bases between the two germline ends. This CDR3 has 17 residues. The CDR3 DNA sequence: TGCGCCAGCAGCTTTGGGTACAGGGAGACCCACAACTATGGCTACACCTTC. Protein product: CASSFGYRETHNYGYTF.

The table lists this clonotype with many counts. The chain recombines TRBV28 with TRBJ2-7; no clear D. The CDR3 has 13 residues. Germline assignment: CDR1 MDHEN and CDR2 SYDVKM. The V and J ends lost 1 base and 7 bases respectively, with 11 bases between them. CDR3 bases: TGTGCCAGCAGTTTATCCGTGGGTAGTGAGCAGTACTTC. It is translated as CASSLSVGSEQYF.

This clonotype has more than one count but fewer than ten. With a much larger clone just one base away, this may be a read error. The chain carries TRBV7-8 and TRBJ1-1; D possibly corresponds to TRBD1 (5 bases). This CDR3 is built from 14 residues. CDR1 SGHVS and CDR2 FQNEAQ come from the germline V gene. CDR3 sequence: CASSLEGSGTKAFF. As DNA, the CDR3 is TGTGCCAGCAGCTTAGAGGGGTCAGGCACTAAAGCTTTCTTT. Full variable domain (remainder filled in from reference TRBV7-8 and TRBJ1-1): GAGVSQSPRYKVAKRGQDVALRCDPISGHVSLFWYQQALGQGPEFLTYFQNEAQLDKSGLPSDRFFAERPEGSVSTLKIQRTQQEDSAVYLCASSLEGSGTKAFFGQGTRLTVV.

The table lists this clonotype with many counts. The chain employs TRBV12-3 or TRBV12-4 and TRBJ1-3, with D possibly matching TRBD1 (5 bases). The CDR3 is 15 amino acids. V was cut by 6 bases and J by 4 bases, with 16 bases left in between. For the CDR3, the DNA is TGTGCCAGCAGAGAAGGGACGCACTCCGGAAACACCATATATTTT. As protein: CASREGTHSGNTIYF.

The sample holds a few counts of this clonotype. The CDR3 sequence: CSASGTGSSNYGYTF. The CDR3 bases are TGCAGTGCTTCCGGGACAGGGTCTTCCAACTATGGCTACACCTTC. V gene TRBV20-1 combines with J gene TRBJ1-2, with TRBD1 identical over 9 bases. The V gene's germline CDR1 is DFQATT and CDR2 SNEGSKA (reference sequence). J lost 2 bases, V lost 5 bases, and 9 bases had no gene match. This CDR3 has 15 amino acids.

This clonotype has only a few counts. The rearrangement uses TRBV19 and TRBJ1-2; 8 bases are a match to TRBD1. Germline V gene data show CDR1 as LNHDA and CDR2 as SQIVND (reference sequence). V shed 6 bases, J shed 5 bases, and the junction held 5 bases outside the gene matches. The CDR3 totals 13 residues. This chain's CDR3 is CASSRTGRYGYTF. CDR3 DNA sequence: TGTGCCAGTAGCCGGACAGGGAGGTATGGCTACACCTTC.

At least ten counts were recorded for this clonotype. This CDR3 is CASSRDRGLTEAFF. The CDR3 region has the DNA TGTGCCAGTAGCAGGGACAGGGGTTTGACTGAAGCTTTCTTT. The J gene is TRBJ1-1, the V gene TRBV19; TRBD1 agrees at 10 bases. Germline V gene lookup returns CDR1 LNHDA and CDR2 SQIVND (reference sequence). The ends lost 6 bases at V and 5 bases at J; junction bases unmatched: 6. The CDR3 sequence is 14 residues long.

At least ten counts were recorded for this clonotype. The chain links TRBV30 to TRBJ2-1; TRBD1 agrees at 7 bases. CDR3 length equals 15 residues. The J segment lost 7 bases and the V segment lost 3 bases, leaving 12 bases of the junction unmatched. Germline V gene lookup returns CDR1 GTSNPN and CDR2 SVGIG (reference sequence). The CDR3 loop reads CAWSVDRERSNEQFF. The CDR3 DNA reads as TGTGCCTGGAGCGTCGACAGGGAAAGATCGAATGAGCAGTTCTTC.

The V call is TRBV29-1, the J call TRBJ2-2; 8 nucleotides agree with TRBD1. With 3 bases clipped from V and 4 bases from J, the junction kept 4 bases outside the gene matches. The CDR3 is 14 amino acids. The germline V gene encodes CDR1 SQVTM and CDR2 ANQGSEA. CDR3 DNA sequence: TGCAGCGTTGAGGGACAGGAATTCACCGGGGAGCTGTTTTTT. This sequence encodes CSVEGQEFTGELFF.

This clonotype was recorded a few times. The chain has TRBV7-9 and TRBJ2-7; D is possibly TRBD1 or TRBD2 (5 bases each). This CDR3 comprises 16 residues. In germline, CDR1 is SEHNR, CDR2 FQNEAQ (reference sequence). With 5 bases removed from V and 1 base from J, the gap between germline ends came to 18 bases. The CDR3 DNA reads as TGTGCCAGCAGCCCCGCGCTGGGGGTGGGTTCCTACGAGCAGTACTTC. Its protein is CASSPALGVGSYEQYF. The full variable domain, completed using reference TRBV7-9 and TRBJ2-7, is DTGVSQNPRHKITKRGQNVTFRCDPISEHNRLYWYRQTLGQGPEFLTYFQNEAQLEKSRLLSDRFSAERPKGSFSTLEIQRTEQGDSAMYLCASSPALGVGSYEQYFGPGTRLTVT.

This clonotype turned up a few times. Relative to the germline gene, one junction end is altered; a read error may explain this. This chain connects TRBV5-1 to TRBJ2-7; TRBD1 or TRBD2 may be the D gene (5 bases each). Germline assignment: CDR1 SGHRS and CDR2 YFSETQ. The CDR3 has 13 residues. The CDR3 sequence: CASGLGTHYEQYF. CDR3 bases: TGCGCCAGCGGCTTGGGGACCCACTACGAGCAGTACTTC.

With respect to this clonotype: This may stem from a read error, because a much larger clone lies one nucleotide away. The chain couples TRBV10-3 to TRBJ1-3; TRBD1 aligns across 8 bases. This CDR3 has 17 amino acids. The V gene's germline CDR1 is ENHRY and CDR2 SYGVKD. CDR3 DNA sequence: TGTGCCATCAGTGAGTCGGCGGCAGGGGGCTATGGAAGCACCATATATTTT. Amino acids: CAISESAAGGYGSTIYF.

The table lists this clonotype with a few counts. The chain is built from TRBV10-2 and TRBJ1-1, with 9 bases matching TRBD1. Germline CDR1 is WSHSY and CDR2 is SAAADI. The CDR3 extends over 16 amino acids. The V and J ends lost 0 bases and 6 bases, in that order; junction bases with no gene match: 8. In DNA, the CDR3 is TGCGCCAGCAGTGAGTCGACAGGGGGTCGGAGGGCTGAAGCTTTCTTT. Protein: CASSESTGGRRAEAFF.

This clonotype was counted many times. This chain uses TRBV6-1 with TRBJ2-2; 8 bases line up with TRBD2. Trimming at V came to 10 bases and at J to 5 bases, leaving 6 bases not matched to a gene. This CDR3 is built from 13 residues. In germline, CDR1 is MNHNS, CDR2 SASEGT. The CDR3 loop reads CAILPSGTGELFF. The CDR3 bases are TGTGCCATCCTCCCTAGCGGGACCGGGGAGCTGTTTTTT.

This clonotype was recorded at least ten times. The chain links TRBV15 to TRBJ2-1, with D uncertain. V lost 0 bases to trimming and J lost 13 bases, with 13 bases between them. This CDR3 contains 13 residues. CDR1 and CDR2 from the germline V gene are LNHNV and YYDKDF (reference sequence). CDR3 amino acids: CATSRDTFPPQFF. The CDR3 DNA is TGTGCCACCAGCAGAGATACGTTTCCCCCTCAGTTCTTC. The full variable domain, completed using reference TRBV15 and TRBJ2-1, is DAMVIQNPRYQVTQFGKPVTLSCSQTLNHNVMYWYQQKSSQAPKLLFHYYDKDFNNEADTPDNFQSRRPNTSFCFLDIRSPGLGDTAMYLCATSRDTFPPQFFGPGTRLTVL.

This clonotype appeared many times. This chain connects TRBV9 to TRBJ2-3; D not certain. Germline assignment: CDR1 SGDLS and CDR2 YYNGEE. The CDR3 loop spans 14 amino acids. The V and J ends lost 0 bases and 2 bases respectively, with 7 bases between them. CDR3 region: CASSVAGNTDTQYF. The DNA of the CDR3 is TGTGCCAGCAGCGTAGCTGGGAACACAGATACGCAGTATTTT.

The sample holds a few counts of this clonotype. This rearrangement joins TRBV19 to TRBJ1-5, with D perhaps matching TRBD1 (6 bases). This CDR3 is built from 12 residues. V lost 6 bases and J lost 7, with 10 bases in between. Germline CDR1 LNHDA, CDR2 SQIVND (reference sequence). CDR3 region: CASRAGVQPQHF. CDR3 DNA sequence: TGTGCCAGTAGGGCAGGGGTCCAGCCCCAGCATTTT.

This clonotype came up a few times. The CDR3 is CASISGLAGVEQYF. CDR3 nucleotides: TGTGCCAGCATCTCGGGACTAGCGGGAGTCGAGCAGTACTTC. The chain is built from TRBV2 and TRBJ2-7; 14 bases are a match to TRBD2. Per the germline V gene, CDR1 is SNHLY and CDR2 is FYNNEI. With 7 bases clipped from V and 6 bases from J, the junction kept 5 bases outside the gene matches. The CDR3 loop spans 14 amino acids. Full variable domain (missing parts from reference TRBV2 and TRBJ2-7): EPEVTQTPSHQVTQMGQEVILRCVPISNHLYFYWYRQILGQKVEFLVSFYNNEISEKSEIFDDQFSVERPDGSNFTLKIRSTKLEDSAMYFCASISGLAGVEQYFGPGTRLTVT.